The source of this T cell receptor beta chain is a study of cytomegalovirus exposure and HLA in healthy donors. Study-level points and caveats: Apart from CMV serostatus, no immune exposure information was available. There were some V segments, including TRBV6-2 and TRBV6-3, excluded as indistinguishable.

Regarding this clone: Its antigen is still unknown.

The CDR3 is 14 amino acids. Germline loops: CDR1 MNHNS, CDR2 SASEGT. V trimming: 6 bases; J trimming: 4 bases; junction bases outside the gene matches: 6. Amplification used 60 Vbeta primers and 13 Jbeta primers. Per the study methods: An analysis performed later counted 75 million to 80 million unique TCR beta chains (around 9.9 million of them shared). Sequenced by immunoSEQ multiplex PCR; TCRdb stores in-frame clones only, minus some. V, J and clone size are those of that table, while D and trimming were read from the DNA. Among some 110,000 clones, around two thirds were seen once, and the ten largest hold more than 8%.

Sequencing was carried out using PBMCs. This rearrangement joins TRBV6-1 to TRBJ1-2, with TRBD1 matching 9 bases. This receptor was taken from a woman in her thirties or forties in good health and CMV-seropositive. The CDR3 is CASSDRGDGYGYTF. The CDR3, as DNA: TGTGCCAGCAGCGACAGGGGGGACGGCTATGGCTACACCTTC.